This T cell receptor (beta chain) is from a study of Ad26.COV2.S vaccination and SARS-CoV-2 variants. For the study at large: Doses of Ad26.COV2.S were injected into muscle once or twice, 56 days apart.

This sample's treatment: roughly 20 received Ad26.COV2.S at low or high dose, single or two shots; about 5 received placebo; per-sample allocation not given. Material that was analyzed had been drawn on day 63 after the first vaccine or placebo injection. Libraries were prepared by immunoSEQ multiplex PCR; TCRdb keeps only in-frame clonotypes and omits some of them. The sample has just over 350,000 clones; around 83% are singletons. The sample here was peripheral blood, taken in a trial of Ad26.COV2.S vaccine versus placebo. This receptor was obtained from a person between 18 and 65 years old who received the Ad26.COV2.S COVID-19 vaccine or a placebo.

CDR3: CASNSGTSDYNEQFF. CDR3 sequence (DNA): TGCGCCAGCAACTCCGGGACTAGCGACTACAATGAGCAGTTCTTC. This chain uses TRBV5-1 with TRBJ2-1; TRBD2 matches 10 bases. The CDR3 has 15 residues. After removal of 6 bases from V and 3 bases from J, the junction contained 6 bases not matched to a gene. CDR1 and CDR2 (germline): SGHRS, YFSETQ. Full variable domain (rest looked up from reference TRBV5-1 and TRBJ2-1): KAGVTQTPRYLIKTRGQQVTLSCSPISGHRSVSWYQQTPGQGLQFLFEYFSETQRNKGNFPGRFSGRQFSNSRSEMNVSTLELGDSALYLCASNSGTSDYNEQFFGPGTRLTVL.